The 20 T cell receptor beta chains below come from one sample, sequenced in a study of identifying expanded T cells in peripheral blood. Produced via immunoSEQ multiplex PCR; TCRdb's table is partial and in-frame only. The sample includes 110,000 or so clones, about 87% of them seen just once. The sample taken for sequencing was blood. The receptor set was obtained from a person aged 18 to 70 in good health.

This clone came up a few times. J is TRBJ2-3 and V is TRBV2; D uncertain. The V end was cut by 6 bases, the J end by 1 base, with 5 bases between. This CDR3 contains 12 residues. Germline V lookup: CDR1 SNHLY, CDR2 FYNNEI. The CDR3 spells CASSAGTDTQYF. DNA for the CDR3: TGTGCCAGCAGCGCGGGCACAGATACGCAGTATTTT.

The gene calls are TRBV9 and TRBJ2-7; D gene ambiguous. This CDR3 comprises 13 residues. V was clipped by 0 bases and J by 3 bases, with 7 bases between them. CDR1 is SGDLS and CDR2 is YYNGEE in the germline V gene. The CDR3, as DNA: TGTGCCAGCAGCGTAGCCCCAGGCTACGAGCAGTACTTC. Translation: CASSVAPGYEQYF.

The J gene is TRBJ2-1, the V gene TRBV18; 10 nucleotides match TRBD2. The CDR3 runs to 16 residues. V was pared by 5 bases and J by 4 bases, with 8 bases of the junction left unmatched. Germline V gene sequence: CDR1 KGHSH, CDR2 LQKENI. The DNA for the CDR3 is TGTGCCAGCTCAACCTTAAGCGGGAGGGCATACAATGAGCAGTTCTTC. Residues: CASSTLSGRAYNEQFF. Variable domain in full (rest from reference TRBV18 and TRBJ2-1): NAGVMQNPRHLVRRRGQEARLRCSPMKGHSHVYWYRQLPEEGLKFMVYLQKENIIDESGMPKERFSAEFPKEGPSILRIQQVVRGDSAAYFCASSTLSGRAYNEQFFGPGTRLTVL.

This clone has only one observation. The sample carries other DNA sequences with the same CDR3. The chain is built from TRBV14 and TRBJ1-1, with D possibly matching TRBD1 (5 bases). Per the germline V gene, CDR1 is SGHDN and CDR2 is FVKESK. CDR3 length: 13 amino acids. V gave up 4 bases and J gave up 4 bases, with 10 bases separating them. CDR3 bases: TGTGCCAGCAGCCTGGGGCGAAGCACTGAAGCTTTCTTT. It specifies CASSLGRSTEAFF.

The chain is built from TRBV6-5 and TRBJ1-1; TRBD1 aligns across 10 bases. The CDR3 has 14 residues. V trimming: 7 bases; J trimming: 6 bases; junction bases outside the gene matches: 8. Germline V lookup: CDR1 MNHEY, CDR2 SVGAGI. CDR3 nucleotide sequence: TGTGCCAGCACCAAGGGACAGGGGTTGCCTGAAGCTTTCTTT. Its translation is CASTKGQGLPEAFF.

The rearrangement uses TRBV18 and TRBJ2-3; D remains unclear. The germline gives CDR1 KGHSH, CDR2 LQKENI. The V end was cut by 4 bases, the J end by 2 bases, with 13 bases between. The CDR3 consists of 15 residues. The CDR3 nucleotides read TGTGCCAGCTCACGAACTCACACACCCACAGATACGCAGTATTTT. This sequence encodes CASSRTHTPTDTQYF.

The DNA of the CDR3 is TGTGCCAGCAGCCCCCACCGGACAGGGAGTAATGAAAAACTGTTTTTT. Protein: CASSPHRTGSNEKLFF. The chain employs TRBV9 and TRBJ1-4; 8 bases map to TRBD1. This CDR3 spans 16 amino acids. Germline V gives CDR1 SGDLS, CDR2 YYNGEE. With 4 bases clipped from V and 4 bases from J, the junction kept 9 bases outside the gene matches.

The CDR3 here is CASKTGTAGQPQHF. In nucleotides, the CDR3 is TGCGCCAGCAAGACAGGGACGGCGGGTCAGCCCCAGCATTTT. The chain links TRBV10-1 to TRBJ1-5; 7 bases align to TRBD1. From germline, CDR1 is WNHNN and CDR2 SYGVQD (reference sequence). With 7 bases clipped from V and 6 bases from J, the junction kept 9 bases outside the gene matches. CDR3 length equals 14 residues.

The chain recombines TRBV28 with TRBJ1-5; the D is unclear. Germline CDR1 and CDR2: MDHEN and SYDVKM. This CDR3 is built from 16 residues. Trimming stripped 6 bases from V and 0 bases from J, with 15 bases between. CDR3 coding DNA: TGTGCCAGCAGAGTAAGGGCAGTCTATAGCAATCAGCCCCAGCATTTT. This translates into CASRVRAVYSNQPQHF.

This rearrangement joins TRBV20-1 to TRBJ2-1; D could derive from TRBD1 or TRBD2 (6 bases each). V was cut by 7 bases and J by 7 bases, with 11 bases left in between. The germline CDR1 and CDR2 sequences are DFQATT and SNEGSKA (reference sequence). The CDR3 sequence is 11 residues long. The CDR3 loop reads CSGTGRNEQFF. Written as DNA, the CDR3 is TGCAGTGGAACAGGGAGGAATGAGCAGTTCTTC.

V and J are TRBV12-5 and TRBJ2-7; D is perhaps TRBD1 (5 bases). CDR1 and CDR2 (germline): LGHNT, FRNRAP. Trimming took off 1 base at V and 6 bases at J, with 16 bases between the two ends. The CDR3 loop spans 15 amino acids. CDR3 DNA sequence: TGTGCTAGTGGTTTGGATGGGGCAGGCTATGGCGAGCAGTACTTC. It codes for CASGLDGAGYGEQYF.

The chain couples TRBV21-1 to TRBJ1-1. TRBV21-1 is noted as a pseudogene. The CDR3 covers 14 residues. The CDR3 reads CASSPEGTNTEAFF. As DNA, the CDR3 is TGTGCCAGCAGCCCGGAGGGGACGAACACTGAAGCTTTCTTT.

The CDR3 DNA is TGCAGTGCTAGTGAGGTTTATGGCTACACCTTC. Translated: CSASEVYGYTF. The chain recombines TRBV20-1 with TRBJ1-2; D is unclear. The germline V gene has CDR1 DFQATT and CDR2 SNEGSKA (reference sequence). The V and J ends lost 3 bases and 5 bases respectively, with 7 bases between them. The CDR3 covers 11 residues.

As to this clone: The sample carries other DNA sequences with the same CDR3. This CDR3 reads CASSLGVGTEAFF. The CDR3 nucleotides are TGTGCCAGCAGCTTAGGAGTTGGCACTGAAGCTTTCTTT. The chain links TRBV7-9 to TRBJ1-1; D gene ambiguous. Per the germline V gene, CDR1 is SEHNR and CDR2 is FQNEAQ (reference sequence). Trimming took 1 base from V and 4 from J, leaving 7 bases between them. The CDR3 runs to 13 residues.

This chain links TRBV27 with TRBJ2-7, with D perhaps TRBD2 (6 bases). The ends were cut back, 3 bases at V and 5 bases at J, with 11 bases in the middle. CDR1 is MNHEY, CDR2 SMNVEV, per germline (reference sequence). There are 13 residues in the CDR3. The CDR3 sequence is CASSFQGGHEQYF. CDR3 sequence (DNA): TGTGCCAGCAGTTTTCAAGGAGGGCACGAGCAGTACTTC.

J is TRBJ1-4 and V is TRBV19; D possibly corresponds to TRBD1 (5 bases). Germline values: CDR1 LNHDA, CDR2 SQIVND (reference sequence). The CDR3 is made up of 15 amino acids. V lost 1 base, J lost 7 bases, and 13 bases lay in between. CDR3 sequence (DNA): TGTGCCAGTAGTATAGCTGACAGCCTCCTTGAAAAACTGTTTTTT. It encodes CASSIADSLLEKLFF. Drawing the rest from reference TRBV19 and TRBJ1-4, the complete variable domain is DGGITQSPKYLFRKEGQNVTLSCEQNLNHDAMYWYRQDPGQGLRLIYYSQIVNDFQKGDIAEGYSVSREKKESFPLTVTSAQKNPTAFYLCASSIADSLLEKLFFGSGTQLSVL.

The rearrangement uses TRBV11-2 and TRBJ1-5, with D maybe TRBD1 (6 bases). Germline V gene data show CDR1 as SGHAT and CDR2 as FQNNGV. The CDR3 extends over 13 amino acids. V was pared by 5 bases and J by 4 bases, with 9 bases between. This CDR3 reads CASSLQGNQPQHF. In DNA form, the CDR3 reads TGTGCCAGCAGCCTCCAGGGGAATCAGCCCCAGCATTTT.

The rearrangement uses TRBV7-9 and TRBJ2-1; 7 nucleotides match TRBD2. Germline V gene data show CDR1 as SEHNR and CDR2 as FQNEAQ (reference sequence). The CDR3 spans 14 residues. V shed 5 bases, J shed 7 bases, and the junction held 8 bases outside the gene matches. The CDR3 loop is CASSPSGGLNEQFF. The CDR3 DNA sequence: TGTGCCAGCAGCCCATCGGGGGGTTTGAATGAGCAGTTCTTC.

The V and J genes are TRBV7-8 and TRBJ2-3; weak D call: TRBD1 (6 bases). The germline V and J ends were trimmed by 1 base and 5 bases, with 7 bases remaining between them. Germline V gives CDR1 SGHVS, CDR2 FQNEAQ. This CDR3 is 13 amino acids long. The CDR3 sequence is CASSLEGEDTQYF. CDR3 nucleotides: TGTGCCAGCAGCTTAGAGGGGGAAGATACGCAGTATTTT. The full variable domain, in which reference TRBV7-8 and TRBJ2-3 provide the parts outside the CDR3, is GAGVSQSPRYKVAKRGQDVALRCDPISGHVSLFWYQQALGQGPEFLTYFQNEAQLDKSGLPSDRFFAERPEGSVSTLKIQRTQQEDSAVYLCASSLEGEDTQYFGPGTRLTVL.

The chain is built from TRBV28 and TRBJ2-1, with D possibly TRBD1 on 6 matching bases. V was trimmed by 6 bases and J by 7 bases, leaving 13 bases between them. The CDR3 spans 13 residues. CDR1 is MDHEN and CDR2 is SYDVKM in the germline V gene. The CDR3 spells CASSLRGKNEQFF. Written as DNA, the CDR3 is TGTGCCAGCAGCCTTAGGGGGAAAAATGAGCAGTTCTTC.